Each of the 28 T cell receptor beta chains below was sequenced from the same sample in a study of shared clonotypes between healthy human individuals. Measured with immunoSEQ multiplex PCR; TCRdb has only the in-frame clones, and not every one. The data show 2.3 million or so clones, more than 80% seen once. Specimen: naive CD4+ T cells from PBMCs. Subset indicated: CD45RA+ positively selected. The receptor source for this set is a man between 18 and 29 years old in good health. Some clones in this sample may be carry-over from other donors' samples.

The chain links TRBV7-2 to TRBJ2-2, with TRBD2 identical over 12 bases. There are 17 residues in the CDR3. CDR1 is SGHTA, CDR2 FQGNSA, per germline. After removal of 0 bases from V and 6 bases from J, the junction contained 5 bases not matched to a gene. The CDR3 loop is CASSLAGASGRAGELFF. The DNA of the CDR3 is TGTGCCAGCAGCTTAGCGGGGGCTAGCGGGAGGGCCGGGGAGCTGTTTTTT.

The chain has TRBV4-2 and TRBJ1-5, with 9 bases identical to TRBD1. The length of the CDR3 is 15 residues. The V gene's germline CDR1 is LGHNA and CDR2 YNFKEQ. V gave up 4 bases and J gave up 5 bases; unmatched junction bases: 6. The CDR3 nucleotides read TGTGCCAGCAGCCGATCCGGGACAGGGCATCAGCCCCAGCATTTT. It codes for CASSRSGTGHQPQHF.

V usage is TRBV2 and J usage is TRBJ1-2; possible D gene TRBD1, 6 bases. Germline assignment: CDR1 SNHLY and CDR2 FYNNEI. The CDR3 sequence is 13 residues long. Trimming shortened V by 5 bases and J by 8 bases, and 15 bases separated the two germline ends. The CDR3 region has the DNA TGTGCCAGCAGTAGGGAGACAGGCCGGGGCTACACCTTC. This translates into CASSRETGRGYTF. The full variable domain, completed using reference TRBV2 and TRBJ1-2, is EPEVTQTPSHQVTQMGQEVILRCVPISNHLYFYWYRQILGQKVEFLVSFYNNEISEKSEIFDDQFSVERPDGSNFTLKIRSTKLEDSAMYFCASSRETGRGYTFGSGTRLTVV.

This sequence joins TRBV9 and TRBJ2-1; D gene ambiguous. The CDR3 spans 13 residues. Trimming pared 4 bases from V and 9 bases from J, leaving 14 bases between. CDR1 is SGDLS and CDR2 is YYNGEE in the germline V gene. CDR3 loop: CASSPTSRFEQFF. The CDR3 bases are TGTGCCAGCAGCCCCACCTCCCGTTTTGAGCAGTTCTTC.

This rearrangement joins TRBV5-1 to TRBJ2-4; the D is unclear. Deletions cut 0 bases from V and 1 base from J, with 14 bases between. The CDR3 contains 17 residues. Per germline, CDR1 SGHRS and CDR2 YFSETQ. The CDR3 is CASSLDARGYAKNIQYF. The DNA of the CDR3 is TGCGCCAGCAGCTTGGATGCGAGAGGATATGCCAAAAACATTCAGTACTTC. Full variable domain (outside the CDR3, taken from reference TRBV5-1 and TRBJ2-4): KAGVTQTPRYLIKTRGQQVTLSCSPISGHRSVSWYQQTPGQGLQFLFEYFSETQRNKGNFPGRFSGRQFSNSRSEMNVSTLELGDSALYLCASSLDARGYAKNIQYFGAGTRLSVL.

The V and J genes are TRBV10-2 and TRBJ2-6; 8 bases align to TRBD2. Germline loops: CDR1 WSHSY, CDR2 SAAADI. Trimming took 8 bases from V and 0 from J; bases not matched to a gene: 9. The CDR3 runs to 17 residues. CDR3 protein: CASGGRGVTSGANVLTF. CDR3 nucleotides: TGCGCCAGCGGGGGGCGGGGGGTAACCTCTGGGGCCAACGTCCTGACTTTC.

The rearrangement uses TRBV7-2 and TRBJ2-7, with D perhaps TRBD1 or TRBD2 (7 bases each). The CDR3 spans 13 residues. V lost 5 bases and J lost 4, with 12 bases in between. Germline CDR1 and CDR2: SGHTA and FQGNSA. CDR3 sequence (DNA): TGTGCCAGCAGCCCCCAGGGGGGGTACGAGCAGTACTTC. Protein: CASSPQGGYEQYF.

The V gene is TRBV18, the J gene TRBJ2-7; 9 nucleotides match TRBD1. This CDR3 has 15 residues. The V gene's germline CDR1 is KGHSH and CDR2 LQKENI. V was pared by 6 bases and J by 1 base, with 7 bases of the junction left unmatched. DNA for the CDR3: TGTGCCAGCTCCGCCGGGACAGGGCTATCCTACGAGCAGTACTTC. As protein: CASSAGTGLSYEQYF.

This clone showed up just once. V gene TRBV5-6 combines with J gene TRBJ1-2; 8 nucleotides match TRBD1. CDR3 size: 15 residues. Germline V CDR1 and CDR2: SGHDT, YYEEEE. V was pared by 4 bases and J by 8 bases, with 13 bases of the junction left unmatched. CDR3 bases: TGTGCCAGCAGCCCCGGGACAGGACCAATCGCAGGCTACACCTTC. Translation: CASSPGTGPIAGYTF. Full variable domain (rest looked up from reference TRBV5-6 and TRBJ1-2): DAGVTQSPTHLIKTRGQQVTLRCSPKSGHDTVSWYQQALGQGPQFIFQYYEEEERQRGNFPDRFSGHQFPNYSSELNVNALLLGDSALYLCASSPGTGPIAGYTFGSGTRLTVV.

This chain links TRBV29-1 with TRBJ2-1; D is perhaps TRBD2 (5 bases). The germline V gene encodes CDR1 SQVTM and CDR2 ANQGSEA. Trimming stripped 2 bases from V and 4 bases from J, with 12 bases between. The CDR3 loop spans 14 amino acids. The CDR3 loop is CSVEKPEDYNEQFF. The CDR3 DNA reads TGCAGCGTTGAAAAACCGGAGGATTACAATGAGCAGTTCTTC.

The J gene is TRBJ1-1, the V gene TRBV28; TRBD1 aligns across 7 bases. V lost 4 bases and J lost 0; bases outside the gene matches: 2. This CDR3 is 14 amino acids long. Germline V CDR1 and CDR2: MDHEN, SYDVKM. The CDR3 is CASSYGTVNTEAFF. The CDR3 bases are TGTGCCAGCAGTTACGGGACAGTGAACACTGAAGCTTTCTTT. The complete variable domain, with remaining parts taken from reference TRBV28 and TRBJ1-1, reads DVKVTQSSRYLVKRTGEKVFLECVQDMDHENMFWYRQDPGLGLRLIYFSYDVKMKEKGDIPEGYSVSREKKERFSLILESASTNQTSMYLCASSYGTVNTEAFFGQGTRLTVV.

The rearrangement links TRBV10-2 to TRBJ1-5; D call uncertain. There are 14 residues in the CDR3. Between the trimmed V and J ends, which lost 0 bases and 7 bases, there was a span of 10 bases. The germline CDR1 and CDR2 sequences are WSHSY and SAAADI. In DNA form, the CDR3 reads TGCGCCAGCAGTGAGTCGACGTGGGCCCAGCCCCAGCATTTT. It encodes CASSESTWAQPQHF.

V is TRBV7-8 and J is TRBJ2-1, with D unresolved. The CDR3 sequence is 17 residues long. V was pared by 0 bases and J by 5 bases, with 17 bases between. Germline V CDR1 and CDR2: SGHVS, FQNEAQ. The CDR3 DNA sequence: TGTGCCAGCAGCTTAGCGTGGGTAGTTGGGCACCACAATGAGCAGTTCTTC. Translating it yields CASSLAWVVGHHNEQFF.

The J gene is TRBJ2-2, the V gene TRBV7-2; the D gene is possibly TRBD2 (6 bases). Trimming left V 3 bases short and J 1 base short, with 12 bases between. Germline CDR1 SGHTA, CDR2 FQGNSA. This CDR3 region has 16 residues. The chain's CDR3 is CASSFRRDLNTGELFF. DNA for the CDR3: TGTGCCAGCAGCTTCCGACGGGACTTGAACACCGGGGAGCTGTTTTTT.

DNA of the CDR3: TGTGCCAGCAGTTTATCCGGGGCCCGTAACTATGGCTACACCTTC. Translated: CASSLSGARNYGYTF. The chain carries TRBV28 and TRBJ1-2; possible D gene TRBD1, 5 bases. Germline values: CDR1 MDHEN, CDR2 SYDVKM. The ends were cut back, 1 base at V and 1 base at J, with 10 bases in the middle. The CDR3 runs 15 residues.

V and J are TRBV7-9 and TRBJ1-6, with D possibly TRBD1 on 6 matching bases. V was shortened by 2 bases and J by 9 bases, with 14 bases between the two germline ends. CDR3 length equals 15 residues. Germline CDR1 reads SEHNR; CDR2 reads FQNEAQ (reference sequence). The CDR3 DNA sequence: TGTGCCAGCAGCTTATCAGGGGACGGGGGTTCACCCCTCCACTTT. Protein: CASSLSGDGGSPLHF.

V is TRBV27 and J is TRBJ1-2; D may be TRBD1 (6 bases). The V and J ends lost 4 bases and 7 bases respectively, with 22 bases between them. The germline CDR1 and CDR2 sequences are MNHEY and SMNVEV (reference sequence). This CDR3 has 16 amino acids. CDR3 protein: CASSSRPHRVGIGYTF. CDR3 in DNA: TGTGCCAGCAGTTCCAGACCCCACAGGGTGGGAATTGGCTACACCTTC.

CDR3 in amino acids: CASRNQGGRGYTF. In nucleotides, the CDR3 is TGTGCCAGCAGGAATCAGGGGGGCCGTGGCTACACCTTC. The chain combines TRBV6-5 with TRBJ1-2; the match to TRBD1 covers 7 bases. The CDR3 is 13 residues long. Germline V gene sequence: CDR1 MNHEY, CDR2 SVGAGI. The V segment lost 6 bases and the J segment 7 bases; nucleotides outside the gene matches: 8.

CDR3 nucleotides: TGTGCCAGCAGCCCAAGCCTGGGCACAGATACGCAGTATTTT. This encodes CASSPSLGTDTQYF. J is TRBJ2-3 and V is TRBV2; D remains unclear. There are 14 residues in the CDR3. V dropped 6 bases and J dropped 1 base, with 11 bases sitting between them. Germline V gene data show CDR1 as SNHLY and CDR2 as FYNNEI.

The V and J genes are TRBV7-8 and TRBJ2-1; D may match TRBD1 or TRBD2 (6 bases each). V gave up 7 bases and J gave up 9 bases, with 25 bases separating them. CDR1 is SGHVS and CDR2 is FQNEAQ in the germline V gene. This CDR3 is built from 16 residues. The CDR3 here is CASTPAPRGRSGEQFF. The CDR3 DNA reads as TGTGCCAGCACCCCTGCGCCCCGGGGGCGCTCAGGTGAGCAGTTCTTC.

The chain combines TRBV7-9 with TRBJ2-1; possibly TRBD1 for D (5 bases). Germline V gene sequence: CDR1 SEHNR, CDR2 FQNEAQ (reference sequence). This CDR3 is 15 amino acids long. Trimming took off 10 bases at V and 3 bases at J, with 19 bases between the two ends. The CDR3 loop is CATALGRTDYNEQFF. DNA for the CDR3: TGTGCCACCGCACTGGGGCGTACAGACTACAATGAGCAGTTCTTC.

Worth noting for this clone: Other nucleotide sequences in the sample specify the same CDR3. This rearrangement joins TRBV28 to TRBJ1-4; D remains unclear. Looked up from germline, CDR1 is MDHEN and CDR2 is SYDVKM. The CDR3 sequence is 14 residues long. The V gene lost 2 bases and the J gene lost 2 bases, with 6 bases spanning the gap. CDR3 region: CASSLTGTNEKLFF. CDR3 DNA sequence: TGTGCCAGCAGTTTAACGGGGACTAATGAAAAACTGTTTTTT.

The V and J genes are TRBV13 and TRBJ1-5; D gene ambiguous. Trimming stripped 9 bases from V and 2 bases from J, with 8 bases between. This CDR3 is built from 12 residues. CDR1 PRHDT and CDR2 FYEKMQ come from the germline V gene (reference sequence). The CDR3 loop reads CASQRGNQPQHF. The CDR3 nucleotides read TGTGCCAGTCAGAGGGGCAATCAGCCCCAGCATTTT. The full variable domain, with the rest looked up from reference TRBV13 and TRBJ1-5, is AAGVIQSPRHLIKEKRETATLKCYPIPRHDTVYWYQQGPGQDPQFLISFYEKMQSDKGSIPDRFSAQQFSDYHSELNMSSLELGDSALYFCASQRGNQPQHFGDGTRLSIL.

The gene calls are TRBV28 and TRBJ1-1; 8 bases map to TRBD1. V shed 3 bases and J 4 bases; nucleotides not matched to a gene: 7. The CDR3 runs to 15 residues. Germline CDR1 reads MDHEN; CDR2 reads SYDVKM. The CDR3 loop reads CASSFEDRVFTEAFF. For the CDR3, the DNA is TGTGCCAGCAGTTTCGAGGACAGGGTTTTCACTGAAGCTTTCTTT.

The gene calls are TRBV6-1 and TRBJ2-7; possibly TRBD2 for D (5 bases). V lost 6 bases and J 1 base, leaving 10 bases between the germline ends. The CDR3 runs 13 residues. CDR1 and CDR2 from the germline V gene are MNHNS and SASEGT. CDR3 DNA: TGTGCCAGCAGGATAGAGGGTTCCTACGAGCAGTACTTC. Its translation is CASRIEGSYEQYF.

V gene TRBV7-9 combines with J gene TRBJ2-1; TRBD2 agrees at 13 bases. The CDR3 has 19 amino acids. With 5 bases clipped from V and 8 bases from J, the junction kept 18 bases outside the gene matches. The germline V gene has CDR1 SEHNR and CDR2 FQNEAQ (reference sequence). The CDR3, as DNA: TGTGCCAGCAGCCCCATGGGGGGCCCGGGACTAGCGGGAAATCATGAGCAGTTCTTC. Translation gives CASSPMGGPGLAGNHEQFF.

The CDR3 protein is CAWSAQGSWSYEQYF. The CDR3 DNA reads as TGTGCCTGGAGCGCACAGGGGTCGTGGAGCTACGAGCAGTACTTC. The chain has TRBV30 and TRBJ2-5, with 7 positions matching TRBD1. The DNA end is a closer match to TRBJ2-7, so the J assignment may be wrong. This CDR3 has 15 amino acids. CDR1 GTSNPN and CDR2 SVGIG come from the germline V gene (reference sequence).

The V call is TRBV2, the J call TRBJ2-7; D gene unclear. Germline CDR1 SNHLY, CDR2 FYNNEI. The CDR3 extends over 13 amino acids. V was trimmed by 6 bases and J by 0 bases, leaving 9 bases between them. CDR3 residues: CASRLGSSYEQYF. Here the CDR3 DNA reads TGTGCCAGCAGGCTGGGCAGCTCCTACGAGCAGTACTTC. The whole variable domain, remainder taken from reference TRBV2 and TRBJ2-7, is EPEVTQTPSHQVTQMGQEVILRCVPISNHLYFYWYRQILGQKVEFLVSFYNNEISEKSEIFDDQFSVERPDGSNFTLKIRSTKLEDSAMYFCASRLGSSYEQYFGPGTRLTVT.